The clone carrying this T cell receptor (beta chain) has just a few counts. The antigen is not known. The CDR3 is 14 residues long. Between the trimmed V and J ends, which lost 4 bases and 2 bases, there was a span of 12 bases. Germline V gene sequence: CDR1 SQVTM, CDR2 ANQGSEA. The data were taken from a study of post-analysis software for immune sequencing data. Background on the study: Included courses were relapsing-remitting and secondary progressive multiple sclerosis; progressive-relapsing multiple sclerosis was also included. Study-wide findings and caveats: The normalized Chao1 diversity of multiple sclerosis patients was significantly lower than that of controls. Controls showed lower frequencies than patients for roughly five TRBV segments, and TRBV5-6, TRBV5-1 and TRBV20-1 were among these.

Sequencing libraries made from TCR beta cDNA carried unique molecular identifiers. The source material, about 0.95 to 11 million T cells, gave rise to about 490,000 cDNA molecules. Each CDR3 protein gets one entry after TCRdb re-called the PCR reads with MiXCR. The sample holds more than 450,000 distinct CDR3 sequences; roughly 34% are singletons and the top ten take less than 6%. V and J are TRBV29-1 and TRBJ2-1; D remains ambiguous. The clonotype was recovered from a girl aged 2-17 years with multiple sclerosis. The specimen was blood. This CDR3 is CSVARYDPYNEQFF. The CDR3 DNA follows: TGCAGCGTTGCCCGCTACGACCCCTACAATGAGCAGTTCTTC.